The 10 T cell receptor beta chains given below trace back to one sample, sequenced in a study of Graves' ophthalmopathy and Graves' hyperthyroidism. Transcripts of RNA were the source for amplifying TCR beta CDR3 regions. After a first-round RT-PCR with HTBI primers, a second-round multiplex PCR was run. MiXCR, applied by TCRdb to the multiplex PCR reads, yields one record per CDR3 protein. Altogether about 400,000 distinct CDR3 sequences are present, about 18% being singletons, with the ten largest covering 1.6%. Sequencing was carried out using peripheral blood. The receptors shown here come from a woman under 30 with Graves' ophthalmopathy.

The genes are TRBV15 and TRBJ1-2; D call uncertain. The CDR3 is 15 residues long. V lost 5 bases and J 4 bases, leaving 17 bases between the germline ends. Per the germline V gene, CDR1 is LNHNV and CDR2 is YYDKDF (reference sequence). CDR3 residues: CATSPLGGSGYGYTF. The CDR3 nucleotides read TGTGCCACCAGCCCCCTCGGAGGGAGCGGCTATGGCTACACCTTC. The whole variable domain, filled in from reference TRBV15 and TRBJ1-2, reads DAMVIQNPRYQVTQFGKPVTLSCSQTLNHNVMYWYQQKSSQAPKLLFHYYDKDFNNEADTPDNFQSRRPNTSFCFLDIRSPGLGDTAMYLCATSPLGGSGYGYTFGSGTRLTVV.

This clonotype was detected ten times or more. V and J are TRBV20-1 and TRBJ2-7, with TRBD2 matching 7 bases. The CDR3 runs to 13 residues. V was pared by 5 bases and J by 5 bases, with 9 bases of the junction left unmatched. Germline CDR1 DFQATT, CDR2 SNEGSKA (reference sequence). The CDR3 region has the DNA TGCAGTGCTGGCGTGGGGGGGAATCACGAGCAGTACTTC. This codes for CSAGVGGNHEQYF.

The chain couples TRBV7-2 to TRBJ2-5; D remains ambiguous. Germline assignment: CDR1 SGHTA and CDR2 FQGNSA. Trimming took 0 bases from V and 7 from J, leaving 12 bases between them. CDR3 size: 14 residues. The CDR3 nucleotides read TGTGCCAGCAGCTTAGCGCTTGATCCGAGGACCCAGTACTTC. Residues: CASSLALDPRTQYF.

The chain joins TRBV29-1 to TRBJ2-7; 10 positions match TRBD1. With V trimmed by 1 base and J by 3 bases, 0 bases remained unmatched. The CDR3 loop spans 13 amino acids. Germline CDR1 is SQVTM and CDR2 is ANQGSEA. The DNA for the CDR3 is TGCAGCGTTGAAGGGACAGGGGGCTACGAGCAGTACTTC. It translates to CSVEGTGGYEQYF.

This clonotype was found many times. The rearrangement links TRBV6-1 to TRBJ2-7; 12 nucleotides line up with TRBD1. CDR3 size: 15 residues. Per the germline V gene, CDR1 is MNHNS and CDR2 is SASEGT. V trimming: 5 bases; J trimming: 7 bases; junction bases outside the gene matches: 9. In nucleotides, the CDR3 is TGTGCCAGCAGTCAACCGGGACAGGGGGCGGGAGAGCAGTACTTC. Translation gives CASSQPGQGAGEQYF.

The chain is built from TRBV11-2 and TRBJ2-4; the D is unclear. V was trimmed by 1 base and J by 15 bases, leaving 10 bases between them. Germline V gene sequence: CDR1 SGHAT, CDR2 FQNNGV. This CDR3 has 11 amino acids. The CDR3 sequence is CASSLGAVLYF. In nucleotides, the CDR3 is TGTGCCAGCAGCTTAGGGGCCGTACTGTACTTC.

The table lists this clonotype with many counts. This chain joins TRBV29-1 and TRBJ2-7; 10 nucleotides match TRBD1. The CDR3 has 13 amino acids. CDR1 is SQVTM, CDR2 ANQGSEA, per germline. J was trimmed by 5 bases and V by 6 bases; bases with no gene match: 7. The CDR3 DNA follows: TGCAGCGTGCCGGGACAGGGGTTGCACGAGCAGTACTTC. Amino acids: CSVPGQGLHEQYF.

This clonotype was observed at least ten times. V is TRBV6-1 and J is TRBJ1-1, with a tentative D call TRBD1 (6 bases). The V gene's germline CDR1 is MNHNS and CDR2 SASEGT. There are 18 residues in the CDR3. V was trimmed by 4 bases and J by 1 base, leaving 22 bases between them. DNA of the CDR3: TGTGCCAGCAGTGTAGGGATAGGGGCAGGGGCGGGGAACACTGAAGCTTTCTTT. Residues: CASSVGIGAGAGNTEAFF.

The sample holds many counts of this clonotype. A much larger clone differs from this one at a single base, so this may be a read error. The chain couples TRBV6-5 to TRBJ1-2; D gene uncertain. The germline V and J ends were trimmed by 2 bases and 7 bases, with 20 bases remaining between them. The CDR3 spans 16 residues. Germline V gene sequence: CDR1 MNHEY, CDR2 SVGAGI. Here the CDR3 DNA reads TGTGCCAGCAGTTACGTCTCGACCTTGTTCTCTCGTGGCTACACCTTC. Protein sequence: CASSYVSTLFSRGYTF.

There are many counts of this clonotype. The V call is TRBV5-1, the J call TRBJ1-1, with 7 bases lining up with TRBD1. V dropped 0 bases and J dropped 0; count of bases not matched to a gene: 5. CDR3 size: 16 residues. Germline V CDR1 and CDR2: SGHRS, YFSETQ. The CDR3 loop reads CASSLAWDSLNTEAFF. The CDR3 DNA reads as TGCGCCAGCAGCTTGGCCTGGGACAGCTTGAACACTGAAGCTTTCTTT.